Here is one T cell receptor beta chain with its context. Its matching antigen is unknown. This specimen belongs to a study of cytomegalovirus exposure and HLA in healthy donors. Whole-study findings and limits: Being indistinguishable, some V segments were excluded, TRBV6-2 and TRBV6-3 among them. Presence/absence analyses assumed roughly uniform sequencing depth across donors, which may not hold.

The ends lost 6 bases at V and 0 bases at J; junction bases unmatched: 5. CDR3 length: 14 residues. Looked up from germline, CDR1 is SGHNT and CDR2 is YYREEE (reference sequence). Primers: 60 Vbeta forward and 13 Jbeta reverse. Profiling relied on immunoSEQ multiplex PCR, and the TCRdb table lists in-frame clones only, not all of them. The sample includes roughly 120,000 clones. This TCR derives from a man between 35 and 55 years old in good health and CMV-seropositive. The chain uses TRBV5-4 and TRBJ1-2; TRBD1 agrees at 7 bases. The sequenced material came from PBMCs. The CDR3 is CASNPGQPNYGYTF. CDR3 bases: TGTGCCAGCAACCCGGGACAGCCTAACTATGGCTACACCTTC.